This T cell receptor (beta chain) appears in the sequencing data of a study of blood T cell repertoires in COVID-19. Study background: T cells, B-cell-depleted T cells, or PBMCs supplied cDNA or gDNA.

This clone was detected only a few times. In the authors' methods: Reference gene primers were amplified, and this amplification served to estimate nucleated cell counts. Profiled with immunoSEQ multiplex PCR; TCRdb holds only in-frame clones, not every one. D and trimming come from the DNA, and the V and J calls and clone size come from that table. The sample includes fewer than 130,000 clones, 69% seen only once; the top ten take 5% to 6.5%. Germline CDR1 reads SGHDT; CDR2 reads YYEEEE. CDR3 length equals 12 residues. Trimming cost V 4 bases and J 3 bases, with 7 bases left between them. The sequence was collected from a man at least 80 years old with acute or convalescent COVID-19. The specimen sequenced was peripheral blood. The chain has TRBV5-6 and TRBJ1-1; D is unresolved. CDR3 coding DNA: TGTGCCAGCAGCGTTTCAGACACTGAAGCTTTCTTT. Residues: CASSVSDTEAFF.